Shown below are 30 T cell receptor beta chains from a single sample sequenced in a study of vaccination effects on CD4 cells after COVID-19. Their cognate antigens are unknown. Clones were read by immunoSEQ multiplex PCR, and TCRdb kept only the in-frame ones, dropping some. The repertoire holds 14,000 or so clones, with roughly 78% as singletons. Before sequencing took place, the ViraFEST assay used viral peptide pools to expand antigen-specific CD4+ T cells. Cells that had been cultured for less than eleven days were the source of isolated CD4+ T cells. Convalescent patients had PCR-confirmed SARS-CoV-2 infection between March and December 2020. Vaccine administered to participants consisted of two doses of either BNT162b2 or mRNA-1273. The material sequenced was CD4+ T cells from PBMCs cultured with HCoV-NL63 spike peptides, taken after COVID-19 vaccination. These receptors all come from a human donor who had a prior SARS-CoV-2 infection.

The chain joins TRBV9 to TRBJ2-3; 12 bases agree with TRBD2. The V and J ends lost 0 bases and 6 bases, in that order; junction bases with no gene match: 2. The CDR3 contains 15 residues. CDR1 is SGDLS and CDR2 is YYNGEE in the germline V gene. The CDR3 DNA reads as TGTGCCAGCAGCGTAGTGGGGACTAGCGGGGATACGCAGTATTTT. This translates into CASSVVGTSGDTQYF.

The CDR3 loop is CASSLVWQNGYTF. The CDR3 DNA is TGTGCCAGCAGCTTGGTGTGGCAGAATGGCTACACCTTC. The gene calls are TRBV5-6 and TRBJ1-2, with D unresolved. CDR3 length: 13 residues. The germline V gene has CDR1 SGHDT and CDR2 YYEEEE. Deletions cut 0 bases from V and 6 bases from J, with 9 bases between.

V gene TRBV2 combines with J gene TRBJ1-5, with TRBD1 matching over 7 bases. CDR1 and CDR2 (germline): SNHLY, FYNNEI. Unmatched junction bases numbered 4, after V lost 6 bases and J lost 5 bases. The length of the CDR3 is 13 residues. The CDR3 is CASSRQGDQPQHF. CDR3 nucleotide sequence: TGTGCCAGCAGCCGACAGGGCGATCAGCCCCAGCATTTT. Complete variable domain (other parts from reference TRBV2 and TRBJ1-5): EPEVTQTPSHQVTQMGQEVILRCVPISNHLYFYWYRQILGQKVEFLVSFYNNEISEKSEIFDDQFSVERPDGSNFTLKIRSTKLEDSAMYFCASSRQGDQPQHFGDGTRLSIL.

The CDR3 region is CAWSQDYGVSPLHF. CDR3 coding DNA: TGTGCCTGGAGTCAAGATTACGGGGTCTCACCCCTCCACTTT. The chain has TRBV30 and TRBJ1-6; no definite D call. CDR1 GTSNPN and CDR2 SVGIG come from the germline V gene (reference sequence). The CDR3 runs 14 residues. Trimming removed 2 bases at V and 10 bases at J, with 15 bases between.

The gene calls are TRBV2 and TRBJ2-7; D call uncertain. The CDR3 has 14 residues. V was pared by 2 bases and J by 4 bases, with 12 bases between. Germline CDR1 reads SNHLY; CDR2 reads FYNNEI. As DNA, the CDR3 is TGTGCCAGCAGTGAAATAGAGGCTTCGTACGAGCAGTACTTC. It encodes CASSEIEASYEQYF.

This clone was counted a single time. The CDR3: CASSLTAYSGNTIYF. The CDR3 DNA follows: TGTGCCAGTAGTCTGACTGCTTACTCTGGAAACACCATATATTTT. This chain links TRBV19 with TRBJ1-3, with D unresolved. The CDR3 contains 15 residues. The germline V gene has CDR1 LNHDA and CDR2 SQIVND (reference sequence). Trimming removed 5 bases at V and 0 bases at J, with 11 bases between.

The chain couples TRBV5-1 to TRBJ2-7; possible D gene TRBD2, 6 bases. V lost 4 bases and J 1 base, leaving 15 bases between the germline ends. The CDR3 is 15 residues long. Germline CDR1 reads SGHRS; CDR2 reads YFSETQ. The CDR3 is CASSVAGTRSYEQYF. DNA of the CDR3: TGCGCCAGCAGCGTGGCCGGGACTCGATCCTACGAGCAGTACTTC.

The chain has TRBV11-3 and TRBJ1-3; D is unresolved. This CDR3 has 13 residues. The germline V gene has CDR1 SGHNT and CDR2 YENEEA. Trimming cost V 4 bases and J 2 bases, with 6 bases left between them. The CDR3 DNA sequence: TGTGCCAGCAGCTCCTTACCTGGAAACACCATATATTTT. Its protein product is CASSSLPGNTIYF.

This clone was found once. The chain links TRBV11-1 to TRBJ2-2, with a tentative D call TRBD2 (5 bases). Germline-derived CDR1 and CDR2 are SGHAT and FQDESV (reference sequence). The V end was cut by 5 bases, the J end by 2 bases, with 12 bases between. The CDR3 extends over 15 amino acids. The DNA of the CDR3 is TGTGCCAGCAGCCAGGTTCTAGCTAACACCGGGGAGCTGTTTTTT. It codes for CASSQVLANTGELFF.

The chain uses TRBV5-1 and TRBJ1-2; 11 bases align to TRBD1. Germline V gene lookup returns CDR1 SGHRS and CDR2 YFSETQ. V was pared by 4 bases and J by 8 bases, with 13 bases of the junction left unmatched. This CDR3 has 16 amino acids. CDR3 DNA: TGCGCCAGCAGCCCCGAGGCTGGGACAGGGGGTGACGGCTACACCTTC. Its translation: CASSPEAGTGGDGYTF.

The rearrangement uses TRBV5-1 and TRBJ2-5; TRBD2 matches at 8 bases. CDR3 length: 15 amino acids. Germline assignment: CDR1 SGHRS and CDR2 YFSETQ. The V segment lost 3 bases and the J segment 2 bases; nucleotides outside the gene matches: 6. In DNA, the CDR3 is TGCGCCAGCAGCTACCAGGGACTAGAGCAAGAGACCCAGTACTTC. Translating gives CASSYQGLEQETQYF.

The rearrangement uses TRBV6-5 and TRBJ2-3, with D hard to call. Germline CDR1 is MNHEY and CDR2 is SVGAGI. Trimming removed 5 bases at V and 3 bases at J, with 12 bases between. The length of the CDR3 is 14 residues. This CDR3 is CASSLLTATDTQYF. CDR3 nucleotide sequence: TGTGCCAGCAGTCTCTTAACTGCAACAGATACGCAGTATTTT.

The chain has TRBV25-1 and TRBJ1-5; 9 nucleotides line up with TRBD1. CDR1 is MGHDK and CDR2 is SYGVNS in the germline V gene. The ends lost 5 bases at V and 1 base at J; junction bases unmatched: 3. This CDR3 is built from 15 residues. Here the CDR3 reads CASSRDRESNQPQHF. DNA for the CDR3: TGTGCCAGCAGTCGGGACAGGGAGAGCAATCAGCCCCAGCATTTT. Supplemented by reference TRBV25-1 and TRBJ1-5, the full variable domain reads EADIYQTPRYLVIGTGKKITLECSQTMGHDKMYWYQQDPGMELHLIHYSYGVNSTEKGDLSSESTVSRIRTEHFPLTLESARPSHTSQYLCASSRDRESNQPQHFGDGTRLSIL.

This clone showed up just a few times. This chain links TRBV2 with TRBJ2-5, with D possibly TRBD1 on 6 matching bases. Trimming pared 5 bases from V and 2 bases from J, leaving 12 bases between. The CDR3 is 14 amino acids. CDR1 and CDR2 from the germline V gene are SNHLY and FYNNEI. CDR3: CASSYGTRQETQYF. In DNA, the CDR3 is TGTGCCAGCAGTTACGGGACAAGACAAGAGACCCAGTACTTC. Based on the CDR3 plus reference TRBV2 and TRBJ2-5, the full variable domain is EPEVTQTPSHQVTQMGQEVILRCVPISNHLYFYWYRQILGQKVEFLVSFYNNEISEKSEIFDDQFSVERPDGSNFTLKIRSTKLEDSAMYFCASSYGTRQETQYFGPGTRLLVL.

This clone has more than one count but fewer than ten. The rearrangement links TRBV4-1 to TRBJ1-2, with unresolved D. The V end lost 5 bases, the J end lost 1 base, and 14 bases lay between the germline ends. Germline lookup yields CDR1 MGHRA and CDR2 YSYEKL. This CDR3 has 15 amino acids. The CDR3 sequence is CASSFQPDGNYGYTF. Here the CDR3 DNA reads TGCGCCAGCAGCTTCCAACCGGACGGTAACTATGGCTACACCTTC.

J is TRBJ1-4 and V is TRBV19, with a possible D match to TRBD1 (5 bases). This CDR3 has 19 amino acids. The V gene's germline CDR1 is LNHDA and CDR2 SQIVND (reference sequence). Trimming shortened V by 5 bases and J by 7 bases, and 29 bases separated the two germline ends. The CDR3 bases are TGTGCCAGTAGTGCGTATGGACGGGGGATCTCCGGTCCTACTGAAAAACTGTTTTTT. Its protein product is CASSAYGRGISGPTEKLFF.

This chain links TRBV12-5 with TRBJ2-3; a possible D gene is TRBD1 (5 bases). Deletions cut 1 base from V and 0 bases from J, with 11 bases between. Germline-derived CDR1 and CDR2 are LGHNT and FRNRAP. The CDR3 contains 16 residues. The DNA for the CDR3 is TGTGCTAGTGGTTTGGGGACACACCTCAGCACAGATACGCAGTATTTT. It specifies CASGLGTHLSTDTQYF. The whole variable domain, filled in from reference TRBV12-5 and TRBJ2-3, reads DARVTQTPRHKVTEMGQEVTMRCQPILGHNTVFWYRQTMMQGLELLAYFRNRAPLDDSGMPKDRFSAEMPDATLATLKIQPSEPRDSAVYFCASGLGTHLSTDTQYFGPGTRLTVL.

The chain joins TRBV11-3 to TRBJ2-2, with 9 bases matching TRBD2. The CDR3 is made up of 18 amino acids. Looked up from germline, CDR1 is SGHNT and CDR2 is YENEEA. Losses at the gene ends were 1 base for V and 8 bases for J; bases not matched to a gene: 14. This chain's CDR3 is CASSLAYGLAFAKGELFF. CDR3 sequence (DNA): TGTGCCAGCAGCTTAGCATATGGACTAGCGTTTGCAAAGGGGGAGCTGTTTTTT.

The CDR3 DNA reads TGTGCCACCACCCAGTACCCTGGAAACACCATATATTTT. Its protein product is CATTQYPGNTIYF. J is TRBJ1-3 and V is TRBV2; D not certain. The V end lost 10 bases, the J end lost 2 bases, and 12 bases lay between the germline ends. Looked up from germline, CDR1 is SNHLY and CDR2 is FYNNEI. This CDR3 has 13 residues.

The chain employs TRBV7-8 and TRBJ2-7; TRBD1 is a possible D gene (6 bases). Germline CDR1 is SGHVS and CDR2 is FQNEAQ. The CDR3 length is 14 residues. V was shortened by 1 base and J by 3 bases, with 10 bases between the two germline ends. In nucleotides, the CDR3 is TGTGCCAGCAGCTTAGGCGGCAGGGGCTACGAGCAGTACTTC. Its translation: CASSLGGRGYEQYF.

The rearrangement links TRBV3-1 (or the pseudogene TRBV3-2) to TRBJ1-2; a weak D match, TRBD1 (6 bases). The CDR3 has 13 residues. Trimming removed 4 bases at V and 5 bases at J, with 11 bases between. The germline V gene has CDR1 LGHDT and CDR2 YNNKEL (reference sequence). The CDR3 region has the DNA TGTGCCAGCAGCCCGAGACAGGCGTATGGCTACACCTTC. Translation gives CASSPRQAYGYTF.

This chain links TRBV6-2 or TRBV6-3 with TRBJ1-1; 9 nucleotides agree with TRBD1. The CDR3 has 15 residues. Germline V lookup: CDR1 MNHEY, CDR2 SVGEGT. V gave up 5 bases and J gave up 1 base; unmatched junction bases: 5. In DNA form, the CDR3 reads TGTGCCAGCAGTCTACAGGGGGCCTGGAACACTGAAGCTTTCTTT. Its translation is CASSLQGAWNTEAFF.

The chain has TRBV5-1 and TRBJ2-7, with TRBD2 matching 13 bases. Germline V gene sequence: CDR1 SGHRS, CDR2 YFSETQ. With 4 bases clipped from V and 3 bases from J, the junction kept 7 bases outside the gene matches. There are 16 residues in the CDR3. The CDR3 sequence: CASSARTSGSSYEQYF. The DNA of the CDR3 is TGCGCCAGCAGCGCACGGACTAGCGGGAGCAGCTACGAGCAGTACTTC.

This clone was recorded only once. The chain links TRBV5-1 to TRBJ1-4; D call uncertain. The CDR3 runs to 14 residues. Germline V CDR1 and CDR2: SGHRS, YFSETQ. Between the trimmed V and J ends, which lost 4 bases and 4 bases, there was a span of 11 bases. The CDR3 DNA reads as TGCGCCAGCAGCGCGGACCCGAATAATGAAAAACTGTTTTTT. Residues: CASSADPNNEKLFF.

The rearrangement joins TRBV7-3 to TRBJ2-1, with D possibly matching TRBD1 (7 bases). Germline CDR1 SGHTA, CDR2 FQGTGA. The CDR3 extends over 13 amino acids. V was cut by 2 bases and J by 7 bases, with 9 bases left in between. This CDR3 reads CASSLAGQNEQFF. CDR3 DNA sequence: TGTGCCAGCAGCTTAGCGGGACAGAATGAGCAGTTCTTC.

This chain joins TRBV6-2 or TRBV6-3 and TRBJ1-6, with unresolved D. This CDR3 spans 12 amino acids. The germline gives CDR1 MNHEY, CDR2 SVGEGT. The V end was cut by 6 bases, the J end by 14 bases, with 14 bases between. The CDR3 DNA reads TGTGCCAGCAGCAAGCCCGAAGCGACCCTCCACTTT. Translating gives CASSKPEATLHF.

This clone has only one observation. The CDR3: CAIRAWTDSYEQYF. The CDR3 DNA reads TGTGCCATCAGGGCGTGGACAGACTCCTACGAGCAGTACTTC. The rearrangement joins TRBV10-3 to TRBJ2-7, with D maybe TRBD1 (6 bases). The CDR3 is 14 residues long. V was cut by 6 bases and J by 0 bases, with 12 bases left in between. Germline V gene lookup returns CDR1 ENHRY and CDR2 SYGVKD.

This sequence joins TRBV6-5 and TRBJ1-2; 8 bases agree with TRBD1. Germline-derived CDR1 and CDR2 are MNHEY and SVGAGI. Trimming removed 6 bases from V and 5 bases from J; junction bases left unmatched: 5. The CDR3 runs 13 residues. CDR3 sequence reads: CASRPTGEYGYTF. CDR3 nucleotide sequence: TGTGCCAGCAGACCGACAGGGGAGTATGGCTACACCTTC.

This chain joins TRBV9 and TRBJ1-4, with 9 bases fitting TRBD1. CDR1 is SGDLS and CDR2 is YYNGEE in the germline V gene. Trimming cost V 0 bases and J 14 bases; bases outside gene matches: 8. This CDR3 region has 14 residues. The CDR3 is CASSVAPGQGGLFF. The CDR3 DNA sequence: TGTGCCAGCAGCGTAGCCCCGGGACAGGGAGGGCTGTTTTTT.

The chain links TRBV5-1 to TRBJ2-7, with 9 positions matching TRBD1. V was clipped by 4 bases and J by 2 bases; unmatched bases: 13. CDR1 is SGHRS, CDR2 YFSETQ, per germline. The CDR3 runs to 17 residues. The CDR3 loop reads CASSPILTGTGTYEQYF. In DNA, the CDR3 is TGCGCCAGCAGCCCGATACTAACCGGGACAGGGACCTACGAGCAGTACTTC.